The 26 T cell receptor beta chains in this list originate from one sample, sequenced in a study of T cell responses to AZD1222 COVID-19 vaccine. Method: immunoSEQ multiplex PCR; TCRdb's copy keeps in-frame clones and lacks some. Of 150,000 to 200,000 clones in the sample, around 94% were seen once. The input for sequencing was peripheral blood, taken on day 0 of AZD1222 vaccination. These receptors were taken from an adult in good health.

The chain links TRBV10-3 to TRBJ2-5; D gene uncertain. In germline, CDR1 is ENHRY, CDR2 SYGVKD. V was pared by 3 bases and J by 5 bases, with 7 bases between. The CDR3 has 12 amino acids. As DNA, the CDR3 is TGTGCCATCAGTGAACCATGGGAGACCCAGTACTTC. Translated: CAISEPWETQYF.

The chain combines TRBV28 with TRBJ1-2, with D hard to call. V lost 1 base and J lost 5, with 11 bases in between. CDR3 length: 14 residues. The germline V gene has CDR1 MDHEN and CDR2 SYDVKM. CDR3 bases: TGTGCCAGCAGTTTATCAGGACTGACTTATGGCTACACCTTC. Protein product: CASSLSGLTYGYTF.

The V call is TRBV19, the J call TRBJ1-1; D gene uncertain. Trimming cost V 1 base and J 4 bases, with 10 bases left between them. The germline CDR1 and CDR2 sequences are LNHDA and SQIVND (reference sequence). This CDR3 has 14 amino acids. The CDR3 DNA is TGTGCCAGTAGTATAGTCGGTGGGAGCACTGAAGCTTTCTTT. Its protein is CASSIVGGSTEAFF. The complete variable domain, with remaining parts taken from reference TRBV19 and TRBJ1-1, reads DGGITQSPKYLFRKEGQNVTLSCEQNLNHDAMYWYRQDPGQGLRLIYYSQIVNDFQKGDIAEGYSVSREKKESFPLTVTSAQKNPTAFYLCASSIVGGSTEAFFGQGTRLTVV.

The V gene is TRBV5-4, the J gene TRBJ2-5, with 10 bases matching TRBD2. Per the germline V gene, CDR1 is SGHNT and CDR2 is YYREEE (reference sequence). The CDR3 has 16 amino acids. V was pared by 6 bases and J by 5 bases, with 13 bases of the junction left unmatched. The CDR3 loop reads CASTGTSALEGETQYF. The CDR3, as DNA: TGTGCCAGCACCGGGACTAGCGCGCTCGAAGGGGAGACCCAGTACTTC. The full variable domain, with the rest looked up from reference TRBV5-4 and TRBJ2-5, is ETGVTQSPTHLIKTRGQQVTLRCSSQSGHNTVSWYQQALGQGPQFIFQYYREEENGRGNFPPRFSGLQFPNYSSELNVNALELDDSALYLCASTGTSALEGETQYFGPGTRLLVL.

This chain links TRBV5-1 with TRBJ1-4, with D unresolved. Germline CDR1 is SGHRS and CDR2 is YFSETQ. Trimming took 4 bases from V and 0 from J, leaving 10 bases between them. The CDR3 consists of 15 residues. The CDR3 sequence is CASSVYGATNEKLFF. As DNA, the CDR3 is TGCGCCAGCAGCGTTTACGGTGCAACTAATGAAAAACTGTTTTTT.

CDR3 protein: CASSLAATGGNSPLHF. The CDR3 coding sequence is TGTGCCAGCAGCTTGGCTGCGACAGGGGGTAATTCACCCCTCCACTTT. The chain joins TRBV5-5 to TRBJ1-6; TRBD1 agrees at 9 bases. V trimming: 0 bases; J trimming: 6 bases; junction bases outside the gene matches: 4. The CDR3 runs to 16 residues. The germline V gene has CDR1 SGHKS and CDR2 YYEKEE (reference sequence).

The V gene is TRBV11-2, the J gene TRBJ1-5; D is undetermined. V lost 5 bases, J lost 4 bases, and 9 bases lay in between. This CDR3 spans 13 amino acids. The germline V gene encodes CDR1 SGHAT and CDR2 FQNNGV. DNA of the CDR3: TGTGCCAGCAGCATCACCGATAATCAGCCCCAGCATTTT. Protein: CASSITDNQPQHF.

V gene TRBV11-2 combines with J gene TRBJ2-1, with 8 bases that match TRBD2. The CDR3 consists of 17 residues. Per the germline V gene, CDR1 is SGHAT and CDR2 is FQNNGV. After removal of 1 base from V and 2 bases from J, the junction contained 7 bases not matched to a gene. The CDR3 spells CASSLVAGGLPYNEQFF. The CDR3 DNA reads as TGTGCCAGCAGCTTAGTGGCGGGGGGCCTCCCCTACAATGAGCAGTTCTTC.

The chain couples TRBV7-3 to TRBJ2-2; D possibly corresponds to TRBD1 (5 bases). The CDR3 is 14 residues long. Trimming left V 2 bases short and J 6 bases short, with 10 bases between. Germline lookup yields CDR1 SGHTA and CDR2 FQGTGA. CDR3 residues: CASSLGHTSGELFF. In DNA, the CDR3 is TGTGCCAGCAGCTTAGGACATACCTCCGGGGAGCTGTTTTTT.

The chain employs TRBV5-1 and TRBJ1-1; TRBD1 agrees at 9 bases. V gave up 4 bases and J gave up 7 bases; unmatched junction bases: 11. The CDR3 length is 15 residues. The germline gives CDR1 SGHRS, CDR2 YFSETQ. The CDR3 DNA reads TGCGCCAGCAGCGTGGAACCGGGACAGGGTTTTGAAGCTTTCTTT. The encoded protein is CASSVEPGQGFEAFF.

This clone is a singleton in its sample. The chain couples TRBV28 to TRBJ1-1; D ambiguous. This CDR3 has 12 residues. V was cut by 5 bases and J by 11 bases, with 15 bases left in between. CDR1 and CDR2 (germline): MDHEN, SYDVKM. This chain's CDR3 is CASSPQLRRAFF. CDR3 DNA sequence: TGTGCCAGCAGTCCCCAACTCCGGCGGGCTTTCTTT.

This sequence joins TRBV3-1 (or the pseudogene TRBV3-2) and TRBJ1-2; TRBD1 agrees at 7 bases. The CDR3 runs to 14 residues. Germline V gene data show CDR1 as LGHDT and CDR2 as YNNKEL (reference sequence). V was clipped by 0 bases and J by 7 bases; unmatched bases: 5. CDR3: CASSQDRAGGGYTF. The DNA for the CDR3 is TGTGCCAGCAGCCAAGATCGCGCAGGGGGTGGCTACACCTTC.

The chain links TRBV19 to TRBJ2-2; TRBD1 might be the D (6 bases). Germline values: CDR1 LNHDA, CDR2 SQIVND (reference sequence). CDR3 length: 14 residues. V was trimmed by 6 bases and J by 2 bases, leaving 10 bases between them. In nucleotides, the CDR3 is TGTGCCAGTAGGGGGGCTATTAACACCGGGGAGCTGTTTTTT. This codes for CASRGAINTGELFF.

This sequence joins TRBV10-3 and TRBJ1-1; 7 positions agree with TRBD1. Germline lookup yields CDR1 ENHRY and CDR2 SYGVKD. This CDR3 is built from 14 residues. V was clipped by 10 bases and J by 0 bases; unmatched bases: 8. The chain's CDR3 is CATRDSHMNTEAFF. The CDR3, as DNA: TGTGCCACCCGGGACAGCCATATGAACACTGAAGCTTTCTTT.

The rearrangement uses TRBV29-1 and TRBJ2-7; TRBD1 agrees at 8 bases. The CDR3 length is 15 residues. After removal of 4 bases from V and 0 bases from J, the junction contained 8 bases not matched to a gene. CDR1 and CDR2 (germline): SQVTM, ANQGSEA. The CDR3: CSVVINRGSSYEQYF. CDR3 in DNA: TGCAGCGTTGTTATTAACAGGGGGAGCTCCTACGAGCAGTACTTC.

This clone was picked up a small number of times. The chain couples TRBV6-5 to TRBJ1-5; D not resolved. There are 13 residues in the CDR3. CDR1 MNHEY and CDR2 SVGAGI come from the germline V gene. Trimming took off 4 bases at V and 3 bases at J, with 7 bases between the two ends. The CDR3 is CASSLWPNQPQHF. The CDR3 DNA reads TGTGCCAGCAGTTTGTGGCCCAATCAGCCCCAGCATTTT.

The CDR3: CASSYRGGLNTEAFF. The CDR3 nucleotides are TGTGCCAGCAGTTACCGGGGCGGGCTGAACACTGAAGCTTTCTTT. The chain uses TRBV6-2 or TRBV6-3 and TRBJ1-1, with D possibly matching TRBD1 (5 bases). Germline V lookup: CDR1 MNHEY, CDR2 SVGEGT. Deletions cut 2 bases from V and 0 bases from J, with 10 bases between. The CDR3 consists of 15 residues.

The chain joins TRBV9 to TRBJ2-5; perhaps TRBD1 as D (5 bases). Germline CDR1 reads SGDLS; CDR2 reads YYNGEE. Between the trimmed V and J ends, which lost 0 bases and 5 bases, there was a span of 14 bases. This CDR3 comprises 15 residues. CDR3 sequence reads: CASSVARWGQETQYF. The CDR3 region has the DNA TGTGCCAGCAGCGTAGCCCGGTGGGGCCAGGAGACCCAGTACTTC.

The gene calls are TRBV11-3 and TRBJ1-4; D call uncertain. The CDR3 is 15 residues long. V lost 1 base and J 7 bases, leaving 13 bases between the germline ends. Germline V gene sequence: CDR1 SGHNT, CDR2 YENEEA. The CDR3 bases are TGTGCCAGCAGCTTAGTTCCGGGGTTTAGTGAAAAACTGTTTTTT. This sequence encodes CASSLVPGFSEKLFF.

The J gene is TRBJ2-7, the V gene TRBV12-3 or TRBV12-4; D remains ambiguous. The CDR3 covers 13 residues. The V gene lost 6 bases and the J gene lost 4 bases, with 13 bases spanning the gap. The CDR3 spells CASRPGIFYEQYF. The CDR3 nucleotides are TGTGCCAGCAGACCTGGGATCTTTTACGAGCAGTACTTC.

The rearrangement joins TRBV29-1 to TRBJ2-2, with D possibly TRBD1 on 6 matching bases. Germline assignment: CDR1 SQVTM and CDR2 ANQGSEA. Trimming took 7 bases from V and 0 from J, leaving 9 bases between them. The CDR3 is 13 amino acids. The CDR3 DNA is TGCAGCGCGGACAGTGCGAACACCGGGGAGCTGTTTTTT. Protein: CSADSANTGELFF.

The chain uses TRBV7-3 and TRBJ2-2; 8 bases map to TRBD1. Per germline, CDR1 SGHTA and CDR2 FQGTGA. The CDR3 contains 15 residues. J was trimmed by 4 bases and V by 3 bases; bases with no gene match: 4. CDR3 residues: CASSFATGGTGELFF. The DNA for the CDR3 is TGTGCCAGCAGCTTTGCCACAGGGGGCACCGGGGAGCTGTTTTTT.

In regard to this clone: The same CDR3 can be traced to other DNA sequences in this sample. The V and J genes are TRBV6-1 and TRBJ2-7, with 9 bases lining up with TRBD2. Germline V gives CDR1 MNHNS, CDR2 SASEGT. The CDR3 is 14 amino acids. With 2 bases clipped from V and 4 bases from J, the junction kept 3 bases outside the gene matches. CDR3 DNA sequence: TGTGCCAGCAGTGAAAATAGCGGGGGATACGAGCAGTACTTC. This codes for CASSENSGGYEQYF.

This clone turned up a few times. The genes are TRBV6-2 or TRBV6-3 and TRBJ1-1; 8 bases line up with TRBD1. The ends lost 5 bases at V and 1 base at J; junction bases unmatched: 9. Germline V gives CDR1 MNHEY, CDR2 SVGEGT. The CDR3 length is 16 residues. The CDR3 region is CASSTGQAWGNTEAFF. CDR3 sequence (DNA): TGTGCCAGCAGTACGGGACAGGCTTGGGGGAACACTGAAGCTTTCTTT.

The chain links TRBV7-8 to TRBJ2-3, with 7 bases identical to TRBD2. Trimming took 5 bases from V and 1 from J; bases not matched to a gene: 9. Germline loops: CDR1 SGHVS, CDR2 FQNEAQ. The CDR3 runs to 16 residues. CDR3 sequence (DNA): TGTGCCAGCAGCCCAGGCCTAGGACTAGGCACAGATACGCAGTATTTT. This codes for CASSPGLGLGTDTQYF.

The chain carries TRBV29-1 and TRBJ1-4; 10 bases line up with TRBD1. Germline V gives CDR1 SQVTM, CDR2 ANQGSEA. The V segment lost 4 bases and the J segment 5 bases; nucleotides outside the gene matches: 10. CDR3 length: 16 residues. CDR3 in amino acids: CSVAVDRGFFNEKLFF. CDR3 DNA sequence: TGCAGCGTTGCGGTGGACAGGGGGTTTTTCAATGAAAAACTGTTTTTT.